Following are 9 T cell receptor beta chains from one sample sequenced in a study of metastatic and nonmetastatic thyroid tumors. Through MiXCR, TCRdb re-clonotyped the PCR reads. Of under 30,000 clones in the sample, around 16% were seen once. Not a single patient had been given any form of treatment at any point before undergoing thyroid surgery. The specimen was blood. Every receptor here comes from a male donor with papillary thyroid cancer or a benign thyroid nodule (not recorded which). Some clones in this sample may be carry-over from other donors' samples.

This clone was picked up many times. The chain joins TRBV29-1 to TRBJ1-2; no clear D. The CDR3 loop spans 12 amino acids. Germline CDR1 is SQVTM and CDR2 is ANQGSEA. V was trimmed by 6 bases and J by 4 bases, leaving 12 bases between them. The CDR3 reads CSVSTASYGYTF. CDR3 DNA sequence: TGCAGCGTATCAACAGCGAGCTATGGCTACACCTTC.

This clone was observed at least ten times. The genes are TRBV28 and TRBJ2-7, with TRBD2 matching 12 bases. The CDR3 totals 15 residues. The junction had 4 bases not matched to a gene; V was cut back by 6 bases and J by 1 base. Germline V gene lookup returns CDR1 MDHEN and CDR2 SYDVKM. The CDR3 nucleotides read TGTGCCAGCAGGCAGACTAGCGGGAGATCCTACGAGCAGTACTTC. This sequence encodes CASRQTSGRSYEQYF. Full variable domain (outside the CDR3, taken from reference TRBV28 and TRBJ2-7): DVKVTQSSRYLVKRTGEKVFLECVQDMDHENMFWYRQDPGLGLRLIYFSYDVKMKEKGDIPEGYSVSREKKERFSLILESASTNQTSMYLCASRQTSGRSYEQYFGPGTRLTVT.

This clone was seen more than once but under ten times. A much more abundant neighbour one base away suggests this may be a read error. V is TRBV7-9 and J is TRBJ2-7; possibly TRBD1 or TRBD2 for D (7 bases each). This CDR3 is built from 14 residues. CDR1 SEHNR and CDR2 FQNEAQ come from the germline V gene (reference sequence). Trimming shortened V by 8 bases and J by 4 bases, and 18 bases separated the two germline ends. The CDR3 DNA reads TGTGCCAGCCTCAGGGGGGGTGGCGGATACGAGCAGTACTTC. Protein: CASLRGGGGYEQYF.

At least ten counts were recorded for this clone. J is TRBJ2-5 and V is TRBV10-2; D call uncertain. Between the trimmed V and J ends, which lost 0 bases and 2 bases, there was a span of 10 bases. CDR1 WSHSY and CDR2 SAAADI come from the germline V gene. The CDR3 is 15 residues long. CDR3 residues: CASSESGEEQETQYF. Written as DNA, the CDR3 is TGCGCCAGCAGTGAGTCTGGGGAAGAACAAGAGACCCAGTACTTC.

This clone has at least ten counts. The rearrangement links TRBV6-1 to TRBJ2-7, with 8 bases that match TRBD1. J gave up 4 bases and V 5 bases, and 10 bases lay outside the gene matches. Germline CDR1 reads MNHNS; CDR2 reads SASEGT. The CDR3 length is 15 residues. The DNA for the CDR3 is TGTGCCAGCAGTTCGTTGGGGACAGGAATATACGAGCAGTACTTC. Residues: CASSSLGTGIYEQYF.

This chain uses TRBV5-1 with TRBJ2-7; 9 bases agree with TRBD2. CDR1 and CDR2 from the germline V gene are SGHRS and YFSETQ. CDR3 length equals 16 residues. Losses at the gene ends were 3 bases for V and 3 bases for J; bases not matched to a gene: 10. The DNA of the CDR3 is TGCGCCAGCAGCTGGGGCAGACTAGCGGTAGACTACGAGCAGTACTTC. This sequence encodes CASSWGRLAVDYEQYF.

This clone was seen ten or more times. The gene calls are TRBV30 and TRBJ1-1; D perhaps matches TRBD1 (5 bases). Between the trimmed V and J ends, which lost 5 bases and 1 base, there was a span of 8 bases. The CDR3 extends over 12 amino acids. The germline V gene has CDR1 GTSNPN and CDR2 SVGIG (reference sequence). As DNA, the CDR3 is TGTGCCTGGGAGGGGAGGAACACTGAAGCTTTCTTT. It encodes CAWEGRNTEAFF. The entire variable domain, with the rest obtained from reference TRBV30 and TRBJ1-1, is as follows: SQTIHQWPATLVQPVGSPLSLECTVEGTSNPNLYWYRQAAGRGLQLLFYSVGIGQISSEVPQNLSASRPQDRQFILSSKKLLLSDSGFYLCAWEGRNTEAFFGQGTRLTVV.

The rearrangement joins TRBV10-1 to TRBJ2-3, with D perhaps matching TRBD1 (6 bases). Trimming took 6 bases from V and 3 from J, leaving 13 bases between them. The CDR3 extends over 14 amino acids. Germline CDR1 is WNHNN and CDR2 is SYGVQD (reference sequence). CDR3 DNA: TGCGCCAGCAGCGTACAGGGATCGACAGATACGCAGTATTTT. Protein: CASSVQGSTDTQYF.

In this sample, this clone turned up many times. This chain uses TRBV4-1 with TRBJ2-7; D gene ambiguous. There are 16 residues in the CDR3. Trimming took off 4 bases at V and 0 bases at J, with 16 bases between the two ends. Germline V lookup: CDR1 MGHRA, CDR2 YSYEKL. DNA for the CDR3: TGCGCCAGCAGCCCATCCTCGGCAGTTCCCTCCTACGAGCAGTACTTC. Amino acids: CASSPSSAVPSYEQYF.